This T cell receptor (beta chain) was identified in a study of control samples from healthy donors and cancer patients. Trimming shortened V by 6 bases and J by 5 bases, and 23 bases separated the two germline ends. The CDR3 is 16 amino acids. Germline CDR1 reads SGHDT; CDR2 reads YYEEEE. Profiled with immunoSEQ multiplex PCR; TCRdb holds only in-frame clones, not every one. The sample includes fewer than 120,000 clones, 70% to 90% of them seen just once. The sequenced sample was PBMCs. The genes are TRBV5-6 and TRBJ2-5; maybe TRBD1 (6 bases). The clonotype was recovered from a woman aged 55 to 70 with lung cancer. This chain's CDR3 is CASKENGRGSWETQYF. The CDR3 nucleotides are TGTGCCAGCAAGGAGAATGGCAGGGGATCTTGGGAGACCCAGTACTTC. Full variable domain (missing parts from reference TRBV5-6 and TRBJ2-5): DAGVTQSPTHLIKTRGQQVTLRCSPKSGHDTVSWYQQALGQGPQFIFQYYEEEERQRGNFPDRFSGHQFPNYSSELNVNALLLGDSALYLCASKENGRGSWETQYFGPGTRLLVL.